The 18 T cell receptor beta chains in this list originate from one sample, sequenced in a study of technical replicates of blood from a handful of donors. Produced via immunoSEQ multiplex PCR; TCRdb's table is partial and in-frame only. The sample consists of around 80,000 clones, roughly 90% of them appearing once. Sequenced sample: T cells isolated from PBMCs. Receptor source: a human donor in good health.

V gene TRBV27 combines with J gene TRBJ2-7; TRBD2 might be the D (5 bases). Germline values: CDR1 MNHEY, CDR2 SMNVEV (reference sequence). V lost 6 bases and J lost 5, with 17 bases in between. The CDR3 consists of 14 residues. The CDR3 nucleotides read TGTGCCAGCAGGGTTAGGGTAGAGGGCCACGAGCAGTACTTC. This encodes CASRVRVEGHEQYF.

The chain links TRBV18 to TRBJ2-7; possible D gene TRBD1, 5 bases. CDR3 length: 15 amino acids. Germline V lookup: CDR1 KGHSH, CDR2 LQKENI. V was trimmed by 2 bases and J by 5 bases, leaving 16 bases between them. The CDR3 sequence: CASSPFTSGLNEQYF. CDR3 nucleotides: TGTGCCAGCTCACCATTTACATCAGGGCTCAACGAGCAGTACTTC. The variable domain in full, completed from reference TRBV18 and TRBJ2-7, reads NAGVMQNPRHLVRRRGQEARLRCSPMKGHSHVYWYRQLPEEGLKFMVYLQKENIIDESGMPKERFSAEFPKEGPSILRIQQVVRGDSAAYFCASSPFTSGLNEQYFGPGTRLTVT.

The chain joins TRBV6-5 to TRBJ2-1; D perhaps matches TRBD2 (5 bases). This CDR3 region has 16 residues. The germline V and J ends were trimmed by 0 bases and 7 bases, with 16 bases remaining between them. Germline V gene sequence: CDR1 MNHEY, CDR2 SVGAGI. CDR3 nucleotides: TGTGCCAGCAGTTACTCGTACGGGGAAGCGGAAAATGAGCAGTTCTTC. Its protein is CASSYSYGEAENEQFF.

The chain is built from TRBV2 and TRBJ2-7, with TRBD1 as a possible D gene (6 bases). Between the trimmed V and J ends, which lost 4 bases and 5 bases, there was a span of 15 bases. Germline V lookup: CDR1 SNHLY, CDR2 FYNNEI. This CDR3 is 14 amino acids long. CDR3 sequence reads: CASSVPGRGNEQYF. DNA of the CDR3: TGTGCCAGCAGTGTTCCTGGCAGGGGAAACGAGCAGTACTTC.

The V and J genes are TRBV19 and TRBJ2-5, with D unclear. Trimming shortened V by 4 bases and J by 5 bases, and 17 bases separated the two germline ends. CDR3 length: 15 residues. Germline CDR1 is LNHDA and CDR2 is SQIVND (reference sequence). In DNA, the CDR3 is TGTGCCAGTAGTAGTCGTCCCGGGTCGAGGGAGACCCAGTACTTC. It specifies CASSSRPGSRETQYF.

The V call is TRBV6-6, the J call TRBJ1-2; 7 nucleotides align to TRBD1. The J segment lost 5 bases and the V segment lost 0 bases, leaving 9 bases of the junction unmatched. Germline assignment: CDR1 MNHNY and CDR2 SVGAGI (reference sequence). CDR3 size: 16 residues. The CDR3 is CASSYSRTGSSYGYTF. The CDR3 DNA reads TGTGCCAGCAGTTACTCGAGGACAGGAAGCTCTTATGGCTACACCTTC.

The V and J genes are TRBV5-1 and TRBJ1-2; 7 bases are shared with TRBD1. This CDR3 has 13 amino acids. Germline values: CDR1 SGHRS, CDR2 YFSETQ. The V segment lost 3 bases and the J segment 3 bases; nucleotides outside the gene matches: 2. CDR3 region: CASSYDRDYGYTF. Here the CDR3 DNA reads TGCGCCAGCAGCTATGACAGGGACTATGGCTACACCTTC.

The rearrangement joins TRBV6-6 to TRBJ1-1; D is ambiguous. The germline CDR1 and CDR2 sequences are MNHNY and SVGAGI (reference sequence). The CDR3 consists of 11 residues. Trimming pared 5 bases from V and 7 bases from J, leaving 8 bases between. This CDR3 is CASSIRGEAFF. CDR3 in DNA: TGTGCCAGCAGTATACGAGGTGAAGCTTTCTTT.

V gene TRBV5-4 combines with J gene TRBJ2-3; the D gene is possibly TRBD1 (5 bases). Germline values: CDR1 SGHNT, CDR2 YYREEE (reference sequence). This CDR3 comprises 14 residues. Trimming cost V 1 base and J 3 bases, with 9 bases left between them. The DNA for the CDR3 is TGTGCCAGCAGCTTGAAGGGGATGACAGATACGCAGTATTTT. Its translation: CASSLKGMTDTQYF.

This sequence joins TRBV11-3 and TRBJ2-7; 10 bases are shared with TRBD2. CDR1 SGHNT and CDR2 YENEEA come from the germline V gene. V was clipped by 6 bases and J by 5 bases; unmatched bases: 7. The CDR3 extends over 14 amino acids. CDR3 DNA: TGTGCCAGCAGTGGTTCCGGGACTAGCGACGAGCAGTACTTC. Its protein product is CASSGSGTSDEQYF.

The V and J genes are TRBV7-6 and TRBJ2-7, with TRBD1 identical over 7 bases. Trimming cost V 2 bases and J 2 bases; bases outside gene matches: 12. The CDR3 loop spans 17 amino acids. Germline loops: CDR1 SGHVS, CDR2 FNYEAQ. CDR3 residues: CASSLRGDRAYTYEQYF. For the CDR3, the DNA is TGTGCCAGCAGCTTAAGGGGTGACAGGGCCTATACCTACGAGCAGTACTTC.

The chain joins TRBV28 to TRBJ1-3; 9 nucleotides align to TRBD1. Germline V gene lookup returns CDR1 MDHEN and CDR2 SYDVKM. J was trimmed by 1 base and V by 4 bases; bases with no gene match: 8. There are 17 residues in the CDR3. The CDR3 sequence: CASSSLLQGASGNTIYF. The CDR3 region has the DNA TGTGCCAGCAGTTCCCTCTTACAGGGGGCGTCTGGAAACACCATATATTTT.

The V gene is TRBV14, the J gene TRBJ1-1; D is possibly TRBD1 (6 bases). Germline CDR1 and CDR2: SGHDN and FVKESK. Trimming shortened V by 6 bases and J by 4 bases, and 12 bases separated the two germline ends. CDR3 length equals 13 residues. The CDR3 DNA reads as TGTGCCAGCAGTCTATTGGGGGCCACTGAAGCTTTCTTT. As protein: CASSLLGATEAFF.

The chain employs TRBV30 and TRBJ1-2; 7 bases map to TRBD1. V lost 2 bases to trimming and J lost 2 bases; unmatched junction nucleotides: 2. The germline V gene has CDR1 GTSNPN and CDR2 SVGIG (reference sequence). This CDR3 contains 13 residues. The CDR3 region has the DNA TGTGCCTGGAGTATGGGACAGAACTATGGCTACACCTTC. It codes for CAWSMGQNYGYTF.

The V gene is TRBV5-1, the J gene TRBJ1-1; D perhaps matches TRBD1 (6 bases). The CDR3 runs to 16 residues. The V and J ends lost 4 bases and 3 bases respectively, with 19 bases between them. Per the germline V gene, CDR1 is SGHRS and CDR2 is YFSETQ. The DNA for the CDR3 is TGCGCCAGCAGCAACCCTATAGAACAGGGTGACACTGAAGCTTTCTTT. This translates into CASSNPIEQGDTEAFF.

This chain joins TRBV19 and TRBJ1-3; unclear D gene. The CDR3 sequence is 15 residues long. CDR1 is LNHDA and CDR2 is SQIVND in the germline V gene (reference sequence). Between the trimmed V and J ends, which lost 4 bases and 0 bases, there was a span of 10 bases. CDR3 region: CASSKLGGSGNTIYF. CDR3 DNA: TGTGCCAGTAGTAAACTTGGTGGCTCTGGAAACACCATATATTTT.

The J gene is TRBJ2-7, the V gene TRBV19; 10 positions agree with TRBD1. The germline gives CDR1 LNHDA, CDR2 SQIVND (reference sequence). The V and J ends lost 4 bases and 3 bases, in that order; junction bases with no gene match: 12. The CDR3 totals 17 residues. The CDR3 DNA reads TGTGCCAGTAGTAGCCATTCCCCGGGACAGGGGTACTACGAGCAGTACTTC. It yields the protein CASSSHSPGQGYYEQYF.

The V gene is TRBV5-1, the J gene TRBJ2-2; TRBD2 is a possible D gene (6 bases). This CDR3 spans 16 amino acids. Germline V gene lookup returns CDR1 SGHRS and CDR2 YFSETQ. The V end was cut by 2 bases, the J end by 7 bases, with 18 bases between. The CDR3 is CASSLRGGALGGELFF. DNA of the CDR3: TGCGCCAGCAGCTTACGAGGAGGGGCGCTCGGCGGGGAGCTGTTTTTT.